Described below is a single T cell receptor beta chain sequence and its context. Its antigen is unknown. Sequenced by immunoSEQ multiplex PCR; TCRdb stores in-frame clones only, minus some. The sample includes around 72,000 clones, roughly 88% of them seen just once. The sample comes from a study of OX40 agonist ivuxolimab in advanced cancers. Looking at the study overall: Hepatocellular carcinoma, melanoma, renal cell or head and neck cancer was diagnosed in the dose-escalation patients. The mean age was approximately 60 years, ranging from 23 to 79, with under 90% of participants male.

Findings and caveats of the study: Nonresponders, in some cases, also had low normalized T-cell clonal expansion. CD8+ T cells were the subset that, on average, had more expanded clones than CD4+.

The length of the CDR3 is 12 residues. V shed 6 bases, J shed 13 bases, and the junction held 7 bases outside the gene matches. The germline V gene has CDR1 MDHEN and CDR2 SYDVKM. Material: CD4+ or CD8+ T cells sorted from blood, obtained in a trial of the OX40 agonist ivuxolimab. The chain is built from TRBV28 and TRBJ2-2; 8 bases fit TRBD1. The sequence came from an adult with an advanced solid tumor such as melanoma, head and neck, liver or kidney cancer. The CDR3 loop is CASSKGQGGLFF. For the CDR3, the DNA is TGTGCCAGCAGCAAAGGACAGGGTGGGCTGTTTTTT. Using reference TRBV28 and TRBJ2-2 for the parts outside the CDR3, the full variable domain is DVKVTQSSRYLVKRTGEKVFLECVQDMDHENMFWYRQDPGLGLRLIYFSYDVKMKEKGDIPEGYSVSREKKERFSLILESASTNQTSMYLCASSKGQGGLFFGEGSRLTVL.